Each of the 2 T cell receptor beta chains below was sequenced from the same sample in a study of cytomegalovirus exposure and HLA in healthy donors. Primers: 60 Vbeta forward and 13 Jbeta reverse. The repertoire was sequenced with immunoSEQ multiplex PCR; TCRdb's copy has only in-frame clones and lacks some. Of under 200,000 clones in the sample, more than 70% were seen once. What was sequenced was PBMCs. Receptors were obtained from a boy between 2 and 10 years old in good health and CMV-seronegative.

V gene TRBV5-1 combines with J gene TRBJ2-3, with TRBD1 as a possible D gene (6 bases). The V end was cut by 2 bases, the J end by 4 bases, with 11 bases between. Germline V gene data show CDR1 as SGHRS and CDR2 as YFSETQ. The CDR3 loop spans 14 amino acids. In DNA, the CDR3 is TGCGCCAGCAGCTTAGGGGGAGATGCAGATACGCAGTATTTT. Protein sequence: CASSLGGDADTQYF.

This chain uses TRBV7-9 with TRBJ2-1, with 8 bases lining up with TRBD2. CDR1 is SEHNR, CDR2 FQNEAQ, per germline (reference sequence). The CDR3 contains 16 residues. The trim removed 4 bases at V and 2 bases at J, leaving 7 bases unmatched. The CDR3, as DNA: TGTGCCAGCAGCTCCACACGACTAGCGACCTACAATGAGCAGTTCTTC. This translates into CASSSTRLATYNEQFF.